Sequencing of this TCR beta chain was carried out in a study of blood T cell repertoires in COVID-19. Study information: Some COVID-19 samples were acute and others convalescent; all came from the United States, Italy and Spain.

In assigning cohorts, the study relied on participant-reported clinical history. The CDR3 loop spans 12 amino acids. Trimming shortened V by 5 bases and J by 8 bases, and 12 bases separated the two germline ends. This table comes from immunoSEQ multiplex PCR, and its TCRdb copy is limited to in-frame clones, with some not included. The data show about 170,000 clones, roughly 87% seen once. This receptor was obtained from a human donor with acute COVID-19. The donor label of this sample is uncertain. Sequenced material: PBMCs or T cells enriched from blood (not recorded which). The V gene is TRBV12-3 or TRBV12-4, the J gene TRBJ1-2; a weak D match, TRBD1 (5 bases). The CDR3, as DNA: TGTGCCAGCAGTCGGCGGGGCTACGGCTACACCTTC. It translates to CASSRRGYGYTF.